Detailed here is one T cell receptor beta chain. The antigen is not known. A read error is possible here, since a much larger clone lies one base away. TCRdb called the multiplex PCR reads again in MiXCR, with one record for every CDR3 protein. Counted here are roughly 15,000 distinct CDR3 sequences, roughly 50% occurring once; the ten biggest clones make up approximately 30%. This sample stems from a study of breast tumors, draining lymph nodes, adjacent tissues. Germline V gene lookup returns CDR1 SGHRS and CDR2 YFSETQ. The CDR3 loop spans 13 amino acids. General study findings and limits: Luminal-like breast cancer showed significantly higher tumor–nontumor repertoire similarity than basal-like. Tumor T cell lymph node origin was a supported hypothesis, not proven. Compared with lymph nodes, tumors were less diverse; compared with nontumor tissue, more. Data fit most tumor T cells coming from lymph node, expanding in tumor.

V gene TRBV5-1 combines with J gene TRBJ1-1; D ambiguous. This TCR derives from a female donor with breast cancer. Some clones in this sample may be carry-over from other donors' samples. The sample was tumor-adjacent breast tissue. The CDR3 DNA sequence: TGCGCCAGCAGGGTAGGGAGGAACACTGACGCTTTCTTT. Translating gives CASRVGRNTDAFF.